This is a list of T cell receptor beta chains from one sample in a study of read filtering for tumor transcriptome and immune sequencing. From the reads, TCRdb called clonotypes with MiXCR, one entry per CDR3 protein. The profile shows approximately 90,000 distinct CDR3 sequences, about a fifth of them singletons. The sample was a population of CD138-negative cells sorted from bone marrow. These receptor sequences come from a donor at least 40 years old with multiple myeloma. The conserved cysteine and the conserved F or W are not part of the CDR3 here.

cdr3_aa j_call v_call
ASSLPRFSYEQY TRBJ2-7 TRBV28
ASSLRGGRLGDTQY TRBJ2-3 TRBV7-2
ASSQSASGGYTGELF TRBJ2-2 TRBV9
SARATGRYSNQPQH TRBJ1-5 TRBV20-1
SVEGRGRQETQY TRBJ2-5 TRBV29-1
ASRVAGVGVHEQF TRBJ2-1 TRBV2
ASSSHYSSGGYNEQF TRBJ2-1 TRBV11-2
ASSRAGTGTGANVLT TRBJ2-6 TRBV7-9
ATSRDRTGTYEQY TRBJ2-7 TRBV15
ASSYTSGGPNEQF TRBJ2-1 TRBV6-5
ASSQLLVSGAVNIQY TRBJ2-4 TRBV3-1
AISEDRISYNEQF TRBJ2-1 TRBV10-3
ASSFKTTVNSNQPQH TRBJ1-5 TRBV5-5
ASRSTGEGYT TRBJ1-2 TRBV28
ASSYSWTGMQKLF TRBJ1-4 TRBV6-5
ASSLWGDMNTEAF TRBJ1-1 TRBV28
ASSPGTVYLTDTQY TRBJ2-3 TRBV7-8
ASSLGTGYSVQF TRBJ2-1 TRBV5-1
ASSQSLAFDEQF TRBJ2-1 TRBV14
ASSRDFNEKLF TRBJ1-4 TRBV7-9
ASSLAGMPPLH TRBJ1-6 TRBV4-2
SACTSGTYTDTQY TRBJ2-3 TRBV20-1
ASSWDRNVNTEAF TRBJ1-1 TRBV5-1
SVLFGYWGEQF TRBJ2-1 TRBV29-1
ASRQVWQGNSPLH TRBJ1-6 TRBV6-5
ASSLWGTEAF TRBJ1-1 TRBV7-2
SVAGTGGIETQY TRBJ2-5 TRBV29-1
ASSRGTRGEQY TRBJ2-7 TRBV3-1
ASSQKTENTEAF TRBJ1-1 TRBV5-1
ASSLHSYNEQF TRBJ2-1 TRBV12-3/TRBV12-4
ASSRGQKETQY TRBJ2-5 TRBV18
ATSRPEALAGVGEQF TRBJ2-1 TRBV15
ASSFPPTGGNEQF TRBJ2-1 TRBV28
ATSRDRNYGYT TRBJ1-2 TRBV15
SAPTPWGYEQY TRBJ2-7 TRBV20-1
ASNEPGLNTEAF TRBJ1-1 TRBV6-2/TRBV6-3
SVSSSGGIVNEQF TRBJ2-1 TRBV29-1
ASSYGTGLSGANVLT TRBJ2-6 TRBV11-1
ASLQGGEKTQY TRBJ2-5 TRBV2
SVEDGPGAEYGYT TRBJ1-2 TRBV29-1
RLAGGIQETQY TRBJ2-5 TRBV20-1
ASSLGPDTQY TRBJ2-3 TRBV7-9
ASSYSIRVSEAF TRBJ1-1 TRBV7-9
ASSPGAGGSYEQY TRBJ2-7 TRBV18
ASGPDSNVEAF TRBJ1-1 TRBV11-2
SAFDREEF TRBJ2-1 TRBV20-1
SASGLAGGPSYNEQF TRBJ2-1 TRBV20-1
ASSPRSSGEGLENIQY TRBJ2-4 TRBV21-1
ASSRATEAF TRBJ1-1 TRBV28
ATSDLGQGATDTQY TRBJ2-3 TRBV24-1
SARVGGNNSPLH TRBJ1-6 TRBV20-1
SALDVLTNEKLF TRBJ1-4 TRBV20-1
SAPRAGRLLDGYT TRBJ1-2 TRBV20-1
ASSSQGTDTQY TRBJ2-3 TRBV7-9